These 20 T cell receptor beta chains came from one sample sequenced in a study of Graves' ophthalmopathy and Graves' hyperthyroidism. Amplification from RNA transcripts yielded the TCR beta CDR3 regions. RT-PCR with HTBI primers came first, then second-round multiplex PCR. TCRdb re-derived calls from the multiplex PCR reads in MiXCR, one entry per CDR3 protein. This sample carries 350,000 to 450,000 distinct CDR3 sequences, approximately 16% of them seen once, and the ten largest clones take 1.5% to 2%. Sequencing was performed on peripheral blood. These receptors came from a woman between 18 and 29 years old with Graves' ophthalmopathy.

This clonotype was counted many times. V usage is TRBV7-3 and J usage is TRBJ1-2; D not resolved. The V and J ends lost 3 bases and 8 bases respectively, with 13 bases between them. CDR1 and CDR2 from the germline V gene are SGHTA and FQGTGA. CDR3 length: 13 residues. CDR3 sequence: CASSFMGSAGYTF. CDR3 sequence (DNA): TGTGCCAGCAGCTTCATGGGGTCGGCCGGCTACACCTTC.

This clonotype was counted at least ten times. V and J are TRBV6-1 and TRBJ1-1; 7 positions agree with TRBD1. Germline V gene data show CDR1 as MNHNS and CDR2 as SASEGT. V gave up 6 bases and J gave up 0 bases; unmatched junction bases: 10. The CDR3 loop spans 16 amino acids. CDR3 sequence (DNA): TGTGCCAGCAGGACCTCTATGACAGGGTTGAACACTGAAGCTTTCTTT. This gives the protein CASRTSMTGLNTEAFF.

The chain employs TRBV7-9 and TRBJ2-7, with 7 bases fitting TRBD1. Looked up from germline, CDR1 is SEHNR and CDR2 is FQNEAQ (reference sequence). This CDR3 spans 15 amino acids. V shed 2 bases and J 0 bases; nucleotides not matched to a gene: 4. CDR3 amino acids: CASSLSQGNSYEQYF. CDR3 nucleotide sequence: TGTGCCAGCAGCTTATCACAGGGGAACTCCTACGAGCAGTACTTC.

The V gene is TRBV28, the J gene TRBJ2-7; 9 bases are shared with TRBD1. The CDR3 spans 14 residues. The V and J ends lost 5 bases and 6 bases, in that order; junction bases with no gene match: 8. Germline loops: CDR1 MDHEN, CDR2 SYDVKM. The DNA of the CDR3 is TGTGCCAGCAGTGGGTGGACAGGGGTACGCGAGCAGTACTTC. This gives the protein CASSGWTGVREQYF. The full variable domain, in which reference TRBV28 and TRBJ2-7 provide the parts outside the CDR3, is DVKVTQSSRYLVKRTGEKVFLECVQDMDHENMFWYRQDPGLGLRLIYFSYDVKMKEKGDIPEGYSVSREKKERFSLILESASTNQTSMYLCASSGWTGVREQYFGPGTRLTVT.

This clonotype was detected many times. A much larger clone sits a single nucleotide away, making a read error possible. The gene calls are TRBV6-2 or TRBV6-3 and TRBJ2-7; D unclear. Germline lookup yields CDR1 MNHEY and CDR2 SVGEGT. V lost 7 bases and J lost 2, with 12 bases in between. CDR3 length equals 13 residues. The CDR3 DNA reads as TGTGCCAGCACCTACACAGCCCCCTACGAGCAGTACTTC. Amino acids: CASTYTAPYEQYF.

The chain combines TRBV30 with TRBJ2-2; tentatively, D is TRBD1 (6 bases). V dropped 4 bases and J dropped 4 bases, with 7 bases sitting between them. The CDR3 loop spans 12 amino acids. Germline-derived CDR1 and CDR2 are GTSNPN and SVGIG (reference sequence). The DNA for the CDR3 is TGTGCCTGGATGGGGGCCACCGGGGAGCTGTTTTTT. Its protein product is CAWMGATGELFF.

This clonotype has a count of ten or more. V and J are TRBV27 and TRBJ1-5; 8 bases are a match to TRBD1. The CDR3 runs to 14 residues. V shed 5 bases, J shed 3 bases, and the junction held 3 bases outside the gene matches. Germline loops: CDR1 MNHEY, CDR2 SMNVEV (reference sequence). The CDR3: CASSRQGPNQPQHF. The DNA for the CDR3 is TGTGCCAGCAGTCGACAGGGGCCCAATCAGCCCCAGCATTTT.

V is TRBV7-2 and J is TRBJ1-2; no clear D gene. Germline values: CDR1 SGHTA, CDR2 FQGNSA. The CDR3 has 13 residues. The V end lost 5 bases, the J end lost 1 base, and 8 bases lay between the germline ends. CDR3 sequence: CASSRHRNYGYTF. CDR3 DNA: TGTGCCAGCAGCCGACACCGTAACTATGGCTACACCTTC.

The CDR3 is CASSSAGGGNQPQHF. The CDR3 DNA sequence: TGTGCCAGCAGTTCCGCAGGGGGCGGCAATCAGCCCCAGCATTTT. The chain joins TRBV28 to TRBJ1-5; TRBD1 aligns across 8 bases. Germline V gene lookup returns CDR1 MDHEN and CDR2 SYDVKM. The CDR3 has 15 amino acids. Trimming removed 4 bases from V and 2 bases from J; junction bases left unmatched: 4.

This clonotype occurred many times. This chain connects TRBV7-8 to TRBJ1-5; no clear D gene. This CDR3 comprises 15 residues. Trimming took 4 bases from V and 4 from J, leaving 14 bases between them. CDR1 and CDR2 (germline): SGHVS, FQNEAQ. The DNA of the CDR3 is TGTGCCAGCAGCTCCGGATTGCCGACAAATCAGCCCCAGCATTTT. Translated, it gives CASSSGLPTNQPQHF.

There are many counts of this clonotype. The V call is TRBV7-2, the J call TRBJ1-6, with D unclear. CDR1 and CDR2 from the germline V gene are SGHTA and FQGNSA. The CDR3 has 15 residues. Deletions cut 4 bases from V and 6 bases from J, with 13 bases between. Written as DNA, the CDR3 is TGTGCCAGCAGCTCCCCCGGCAGCTCTAATTCACCCCTCCACTTT. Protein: CASSSPGSSNSPLHF.

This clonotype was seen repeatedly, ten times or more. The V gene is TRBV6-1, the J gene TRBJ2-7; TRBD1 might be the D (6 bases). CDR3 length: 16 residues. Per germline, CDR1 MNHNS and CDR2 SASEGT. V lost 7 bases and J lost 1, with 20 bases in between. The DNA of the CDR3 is TGTGCCAGCAATCTAGGACAGATCGGCGAGTCCTACGAGCAGTACTTC. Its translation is CASNLGQIGESYEQYF.

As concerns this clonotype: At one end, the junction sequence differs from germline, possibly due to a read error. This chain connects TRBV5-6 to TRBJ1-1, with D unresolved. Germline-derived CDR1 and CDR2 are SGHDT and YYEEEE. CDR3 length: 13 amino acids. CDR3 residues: CTSRNGMGTEAFF. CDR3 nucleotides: TGTACCAGCAGGAATGGGATGGGCACTGAAGCTTTCTTT.

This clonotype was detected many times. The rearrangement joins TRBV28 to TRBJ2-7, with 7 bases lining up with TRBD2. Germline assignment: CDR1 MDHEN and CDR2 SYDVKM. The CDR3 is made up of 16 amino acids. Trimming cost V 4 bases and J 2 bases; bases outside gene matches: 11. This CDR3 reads CASSSPEAGVAYEQYF. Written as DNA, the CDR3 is TGTGCCAGCAGTTCCCCAGAGGCGGGAGTGGCCTACGAGCAGTACTTC.

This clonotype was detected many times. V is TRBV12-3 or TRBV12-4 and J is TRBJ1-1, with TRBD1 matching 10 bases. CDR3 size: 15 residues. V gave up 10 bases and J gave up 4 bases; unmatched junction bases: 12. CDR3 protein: CATEGTGEKVTEAFF. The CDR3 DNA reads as TGTGCCACCGAAGGGACAGGGGAAAAAGTCACTGAAGCTTTCTTT.

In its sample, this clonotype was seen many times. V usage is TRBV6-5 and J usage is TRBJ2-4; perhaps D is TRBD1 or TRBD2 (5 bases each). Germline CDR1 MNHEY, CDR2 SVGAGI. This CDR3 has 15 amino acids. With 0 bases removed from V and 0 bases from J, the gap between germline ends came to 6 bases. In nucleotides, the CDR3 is TGTGCCAGCAGTTACTCGGGGGTAGCCAAAAACATTCAGTACTTC. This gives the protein CASSYSGVAKNIQYF.

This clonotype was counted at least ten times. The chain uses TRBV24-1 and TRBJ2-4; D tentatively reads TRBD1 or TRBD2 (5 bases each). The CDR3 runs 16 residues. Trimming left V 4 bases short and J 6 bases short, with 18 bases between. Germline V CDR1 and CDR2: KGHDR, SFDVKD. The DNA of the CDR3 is TGTGCCACCAGTGACGATCGAACAGGTGCGGGAAACATTCAGTACTTC. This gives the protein CATSDDRTGAGNIQYF.

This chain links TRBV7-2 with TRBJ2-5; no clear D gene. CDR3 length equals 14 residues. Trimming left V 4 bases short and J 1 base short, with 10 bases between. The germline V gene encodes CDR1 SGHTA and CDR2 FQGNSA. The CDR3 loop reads CASSSGRIQETQYF. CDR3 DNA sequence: TGTGCCAGCAGCTCCGGTCGGATCCAAGAGACCCAGTACTTC.

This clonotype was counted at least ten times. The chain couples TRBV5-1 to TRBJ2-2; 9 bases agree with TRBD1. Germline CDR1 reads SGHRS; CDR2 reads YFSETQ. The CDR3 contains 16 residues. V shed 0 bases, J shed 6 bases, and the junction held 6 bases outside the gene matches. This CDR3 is CASSLAGTGSAGELFF. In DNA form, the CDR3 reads TGCGCCAGCAGCTTGGCCGGGACAGGGAGTGCCGGGGAGCTGTTTTTT.

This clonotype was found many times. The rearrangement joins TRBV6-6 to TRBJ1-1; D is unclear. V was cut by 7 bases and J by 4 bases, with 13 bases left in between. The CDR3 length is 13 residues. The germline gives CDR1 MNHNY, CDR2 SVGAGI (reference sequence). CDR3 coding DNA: TGTGCCAGCATCTATCGGGAGACCACTGAAGCTTTCTTT. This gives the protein CASIYRETTEAFF.